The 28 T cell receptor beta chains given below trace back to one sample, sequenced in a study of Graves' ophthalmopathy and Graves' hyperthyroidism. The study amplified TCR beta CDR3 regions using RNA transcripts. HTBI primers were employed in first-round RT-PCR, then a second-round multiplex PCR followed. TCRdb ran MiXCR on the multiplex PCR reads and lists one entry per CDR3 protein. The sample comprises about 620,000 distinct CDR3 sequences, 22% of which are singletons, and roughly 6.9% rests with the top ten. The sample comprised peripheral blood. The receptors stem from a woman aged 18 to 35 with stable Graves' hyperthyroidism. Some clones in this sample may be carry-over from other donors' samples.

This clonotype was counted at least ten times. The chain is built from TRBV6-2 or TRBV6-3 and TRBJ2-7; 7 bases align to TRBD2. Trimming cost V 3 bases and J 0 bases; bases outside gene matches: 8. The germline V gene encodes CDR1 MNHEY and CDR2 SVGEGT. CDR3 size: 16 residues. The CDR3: CASSYIGLEVSYEQYF. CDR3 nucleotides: TGTGCCAGCAGTTATATTGGACTAGAGGTCTCCTACGAGCAGTACTTC.

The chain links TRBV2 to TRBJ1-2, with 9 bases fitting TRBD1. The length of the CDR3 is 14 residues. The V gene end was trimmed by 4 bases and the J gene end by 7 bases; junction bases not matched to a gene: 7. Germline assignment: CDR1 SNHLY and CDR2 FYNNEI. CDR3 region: CASSALDRGSGYTF. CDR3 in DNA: TGTGCCAGCAGTGCCTTGGACAGGGGAAGTGGCTACACCTTC.

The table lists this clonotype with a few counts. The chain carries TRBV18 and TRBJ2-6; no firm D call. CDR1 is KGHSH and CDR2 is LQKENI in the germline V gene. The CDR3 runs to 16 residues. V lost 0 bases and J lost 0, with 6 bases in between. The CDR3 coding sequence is TGTGCCAGCTCACCACCTCTGAGCTCTGGGGCCAACGTCCTGACTTTC. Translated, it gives CASSPPLSSGANVLTF.

In DNA, the CDR3 is TGTGCCAGCAGTATAGGCCTTATGAGCTCCTACGAGCAGTACTTC. It encodes CASSIGLMSSYEQYF. This sequence joins TRBV25-1 and TRBJ2-7; D gene ambiguous. CDR1 MGHDK and CDR2 SYGVNS come from the germline V gene. The CDR3 has 15 amino acids. V was pared by 5 bases and J by 0 bases, with 14 bases between.

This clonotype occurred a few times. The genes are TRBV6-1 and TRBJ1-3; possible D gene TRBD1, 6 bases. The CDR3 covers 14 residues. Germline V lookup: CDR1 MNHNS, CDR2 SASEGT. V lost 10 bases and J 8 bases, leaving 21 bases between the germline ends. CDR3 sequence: CATLKRDRRDTIYF. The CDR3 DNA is TGTGCCACTCTAAAACGCGACAGGAGAGACACCATATATTTT.

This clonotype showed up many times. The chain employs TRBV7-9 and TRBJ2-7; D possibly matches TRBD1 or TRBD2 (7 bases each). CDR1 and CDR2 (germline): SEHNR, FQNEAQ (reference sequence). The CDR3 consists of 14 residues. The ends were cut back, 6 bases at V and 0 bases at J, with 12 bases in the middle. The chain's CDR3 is CASSPRGGSYEQYF. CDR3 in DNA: TGTGCCAGCAGTCCCAGGGGGGGCTCCTACGAGCAGTACTTC.

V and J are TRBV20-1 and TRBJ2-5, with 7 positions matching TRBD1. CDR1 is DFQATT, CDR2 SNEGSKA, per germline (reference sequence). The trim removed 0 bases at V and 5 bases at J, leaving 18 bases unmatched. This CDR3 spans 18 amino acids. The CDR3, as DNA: TGCAGTGCTAGAGATCGGGACAGAAAGGGCCATTATTGGGAGACCCAGTACTTC. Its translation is CSARDRDRKGHYWETQYF.

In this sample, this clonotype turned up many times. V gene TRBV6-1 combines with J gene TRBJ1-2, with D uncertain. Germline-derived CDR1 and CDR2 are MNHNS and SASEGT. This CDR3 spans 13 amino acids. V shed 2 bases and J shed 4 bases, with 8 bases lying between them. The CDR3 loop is CASSEMGSYGYTF. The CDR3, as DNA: TGTGCCAGCAGTGAAATGGGCAGCTATGGCTACACCTTC.

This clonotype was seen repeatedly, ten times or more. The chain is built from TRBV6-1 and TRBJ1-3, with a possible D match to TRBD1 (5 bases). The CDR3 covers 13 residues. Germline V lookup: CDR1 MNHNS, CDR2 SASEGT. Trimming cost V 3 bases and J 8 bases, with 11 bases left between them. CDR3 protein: CASSEGPGHTIYF. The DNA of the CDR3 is TGTGCCAGCAGTGAGGGGCCCGGCCACACCATATATTTT.

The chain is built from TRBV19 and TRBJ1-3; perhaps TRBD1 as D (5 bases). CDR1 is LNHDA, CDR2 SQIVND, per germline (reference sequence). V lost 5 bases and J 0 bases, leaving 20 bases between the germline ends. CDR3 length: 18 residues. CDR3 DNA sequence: TGTGCCAGTAGTCGAGGCCGACAGCCTAGAAACTCTGGAAACACCATATATTTT. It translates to CASSRGRQPRNSGNTIYF.

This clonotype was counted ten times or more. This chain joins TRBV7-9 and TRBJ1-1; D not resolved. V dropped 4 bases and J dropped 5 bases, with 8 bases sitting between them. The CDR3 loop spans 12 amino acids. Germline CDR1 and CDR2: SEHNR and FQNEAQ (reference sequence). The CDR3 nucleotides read TGTGCCAGCAGCTCGATTGGGACTGAAGCTTTCTTT. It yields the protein CASSSIGTEAFF.

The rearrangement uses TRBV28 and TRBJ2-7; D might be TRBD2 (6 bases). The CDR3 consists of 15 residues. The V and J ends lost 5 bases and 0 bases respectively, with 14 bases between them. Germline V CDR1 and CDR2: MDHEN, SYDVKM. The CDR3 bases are TGTGCCAGCAGTAGATGGGACTCAAGCTCCTACGAGCAGTACTTC. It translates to CASSRWDSSSYEQYF.

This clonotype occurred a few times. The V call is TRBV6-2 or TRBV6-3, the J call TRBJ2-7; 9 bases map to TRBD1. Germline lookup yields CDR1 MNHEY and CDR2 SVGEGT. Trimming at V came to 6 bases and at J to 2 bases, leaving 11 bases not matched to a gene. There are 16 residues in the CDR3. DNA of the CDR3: TGTGCCAGCAGACCCCCCGGGACAGGGAGGCCCTACGAGCAGTACTTC. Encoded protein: CASRPPGTGRPYEQYF.

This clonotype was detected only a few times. The CDR3 loop is CASSHVTGTNQETQYF. CDR3 DNA sequence: TGCGCCAGCAGCCACGTCACCGGGACAAATCAAGAGACCCAGTACTTC. The chain couples TRBV4-1 to TRBJ2-5; perhaps TRBD1 as D (6 bases). CDR3 length: 16 residues. The V and J ends lost 3 bases and 2 bases respectively, with 16 bases between them. Germline V gene lookup returns CDR1 MGHRA and CDR2 YSYEKL.

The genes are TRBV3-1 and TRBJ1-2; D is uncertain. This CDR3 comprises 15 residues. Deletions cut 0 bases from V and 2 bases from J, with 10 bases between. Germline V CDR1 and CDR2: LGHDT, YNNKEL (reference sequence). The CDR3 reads CASSQDLAGNYGYTF. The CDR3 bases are TGTGCCAGCAGCCAAGATCTGGCAGGCAACTATGGCTACACCTTC.

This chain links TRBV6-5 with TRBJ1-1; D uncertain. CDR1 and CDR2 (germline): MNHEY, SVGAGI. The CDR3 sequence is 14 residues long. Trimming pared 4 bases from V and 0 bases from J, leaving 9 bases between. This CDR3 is CASSLTNMNTEAFF. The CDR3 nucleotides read TGTGCCAGCAGTTTGACTAACATGAACACTGAAGCTTTCTTT.

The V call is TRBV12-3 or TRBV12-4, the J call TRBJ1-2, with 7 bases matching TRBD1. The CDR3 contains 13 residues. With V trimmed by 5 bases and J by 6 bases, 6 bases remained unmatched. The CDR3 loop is CASSEQGHDGYTF. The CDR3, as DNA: TGTGCCAGCAGTGAACAGGGGCATGATGGCTACACCTTC.

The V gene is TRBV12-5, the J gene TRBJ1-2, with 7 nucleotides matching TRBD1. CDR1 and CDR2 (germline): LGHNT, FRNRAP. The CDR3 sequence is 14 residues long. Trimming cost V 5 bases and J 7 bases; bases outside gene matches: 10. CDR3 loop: CASGPPQTGLGYTF. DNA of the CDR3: TGTGCTAGTGGTCCCCCGCAGACAGGGCTTGGCTACACCTTC.

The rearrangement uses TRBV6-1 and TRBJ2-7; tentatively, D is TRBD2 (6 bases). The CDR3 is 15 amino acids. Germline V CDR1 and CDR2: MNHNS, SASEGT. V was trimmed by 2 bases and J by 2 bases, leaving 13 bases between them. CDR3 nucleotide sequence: TGTGCCAGCAGTGAAAGCGGGCAATTTACCTACGAGCAGTACTTC. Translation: CASSESGQFTYEQYF.

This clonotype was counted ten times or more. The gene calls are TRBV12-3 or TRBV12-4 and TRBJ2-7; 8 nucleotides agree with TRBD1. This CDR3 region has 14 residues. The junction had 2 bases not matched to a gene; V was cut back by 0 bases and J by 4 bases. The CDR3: CASSLADRVYEQYF. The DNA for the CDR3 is TGTGCCAGCAGTTTAGCGGACAGGGTTTACGAGCAGTACTTC.

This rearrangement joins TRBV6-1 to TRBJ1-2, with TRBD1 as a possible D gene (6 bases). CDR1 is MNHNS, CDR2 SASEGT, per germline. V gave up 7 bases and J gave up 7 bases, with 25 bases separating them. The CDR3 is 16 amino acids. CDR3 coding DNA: TGTGCCAGCAACCGGGACATTATCCATTTAATCTCTGGCTACACCTTC. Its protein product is CASNRDIIHLISGYTF.

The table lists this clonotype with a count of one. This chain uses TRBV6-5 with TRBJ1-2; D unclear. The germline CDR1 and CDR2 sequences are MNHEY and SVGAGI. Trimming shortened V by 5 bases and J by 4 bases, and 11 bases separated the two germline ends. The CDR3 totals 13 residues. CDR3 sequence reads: CASSNEAFYGYTF. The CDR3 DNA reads TGTGCCAGCAGTAACGAGGCATTCTATGGCTACACCTTC.

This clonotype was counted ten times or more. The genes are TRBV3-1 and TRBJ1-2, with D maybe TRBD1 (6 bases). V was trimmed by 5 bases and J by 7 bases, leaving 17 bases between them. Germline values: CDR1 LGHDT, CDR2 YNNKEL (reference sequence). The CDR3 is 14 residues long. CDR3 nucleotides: TGTGCCAGCAGCTCGCCCCCCAGGGGAGGTGGCTACACCTTC. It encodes CASSSPPRGGGYTF.

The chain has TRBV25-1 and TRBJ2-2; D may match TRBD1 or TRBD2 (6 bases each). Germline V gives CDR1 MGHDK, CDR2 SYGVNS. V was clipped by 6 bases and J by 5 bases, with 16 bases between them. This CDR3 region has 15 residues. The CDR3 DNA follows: TGTGCCAGCAGGAAGGGGGGAGTAGATACCGGGGAGCTGTTTTTT. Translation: CASRKGGVDTGELFF.

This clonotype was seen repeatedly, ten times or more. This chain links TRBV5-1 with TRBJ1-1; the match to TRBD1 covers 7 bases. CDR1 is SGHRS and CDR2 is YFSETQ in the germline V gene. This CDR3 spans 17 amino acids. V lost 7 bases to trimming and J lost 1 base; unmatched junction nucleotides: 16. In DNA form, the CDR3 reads TGCGCCAGCGCGCGGCAACCTTCCGGGACAGCGAACACTGAAGCTTTCTTT. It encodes CASARQPSGTANTEAFF.

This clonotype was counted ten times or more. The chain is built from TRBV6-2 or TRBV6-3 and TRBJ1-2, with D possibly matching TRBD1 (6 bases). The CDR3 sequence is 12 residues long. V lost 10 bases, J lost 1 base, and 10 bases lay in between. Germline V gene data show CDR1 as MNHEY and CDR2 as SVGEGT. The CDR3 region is CATEDSNYGYTF. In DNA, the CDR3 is TGTGCCACGGAGGACAGTAACTATGGCTACACCTTC.

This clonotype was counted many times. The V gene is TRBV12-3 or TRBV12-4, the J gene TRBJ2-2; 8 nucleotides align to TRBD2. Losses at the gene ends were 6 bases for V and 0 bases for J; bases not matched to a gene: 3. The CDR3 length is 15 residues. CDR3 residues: CASSSGGTNTGELFF. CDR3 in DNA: TGTGCCAGCAGCAGCGGGGGTACGAACACCGGGGAGCTGTTTTTT.

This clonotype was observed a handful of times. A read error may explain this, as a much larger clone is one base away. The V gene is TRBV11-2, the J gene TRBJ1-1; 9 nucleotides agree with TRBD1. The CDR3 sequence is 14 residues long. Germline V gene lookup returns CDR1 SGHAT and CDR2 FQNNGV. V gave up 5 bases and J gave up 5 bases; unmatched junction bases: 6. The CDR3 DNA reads TGTGCCAGCAGCGTACAGGGGGCGACGACTGAAGCTTTCTTT. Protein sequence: CASSVQGATTEAFF.